Sequencing of this T cell receptor beta chain was carried out in a study of T cell responses to AZD1222 COVID-19 vaccine. Points from the study as a whole: Possibly, clonal diversity was underestimated; donors were largely white British and included more females. At study baseline, merely over 5 AZD1222 recipients were seropositive. Within unmutated variant regions lay the reported targets of nearly half of spike-specific TCRs. Receipt of two AZD1222 doses was followed by a rise in Spike-specific TCR breadth and depth.

The CDR3 is made up of 17 amino acids. J was trimmed by 9 bases and V by 5 bases; bases with no gene match: 18. The germline V gene encodes CDR1 KGHDR and CDR2 SFDVKD. Using immunoSEQ multiplex PCR, the repertoire was profiled, and TCRdb retains in-frame clones only, with some absent. Among about 49,000 clones, roughly 80% were seen once, and the ten largest hold approximately 20%. As regards this clone: No antigen is known for it.

Material: peripheral blood, obtained on day 0 of MenACWY control vaccination. This clonotype was sampled from an adult in good health. This chain links TRBV24-1 with TRBJ2-1; TRBD2 aligns across 7 bases. CDR3 region: CATSADGAGARSVEQFF. CDR3 bases: TGTGCCACCAGTGCCGATGGGGCGGGAGCAAGGTCGGTTGAGCAGTTCTTC.